The rows below give T cell receptor beta chains drawn from one sample of a study of blood T cell repertoires in COVID-19. TCRdb's copy holds only in-frame clones and misses some; the assay was immunoSEQ multiplex PCR. Of just over 95,000 clones listed, about 86% were seen once; the top ten hold around 4.4%. The sample consisted of peripheral blood. These receptors were collected from a man in his sixties with acute or convalescent COVID-19. Each CDR3 is given with its conserved first and last residue. Fields, in order: V gene, J gene, clone size, D gene, CDR3 protein, CDR3 DNA. D genes are given only for firm matches. Expanded clones are given a class, and other clones once, few, many or no size at all.

v_gene: TRBV19
j_gene: TRBJ1-6
abundance: NA
d_gene: NA
CDR3aa: CASRQGLSSYNSPLHF
CDR3nt: TGTGCCAGTAGACAGGGCCTAAGCTCCTATAATTCACCCCTCCACTTT

v_gene: TRBV12-3/TRBV12-4
j_gene: TRBJ2-7
abundance: NA
d_gene: NA
CDR3aa: CASSGRGEIEQYF
CDR3nt: TGTGCCAGCAGTGGCAGGGGGGAGATCGAGCAGTACTTC

v_gene: TRBV28
j_gene: TRBJ2-4
abundance: NA
d_gene: TRBD1
CDR3aa: CASSQQGALAKNIQYF
CDR3nt: TGTGCCAGCAGTCAACAGGGGGCACTGGCCAAAAACATTCAGTACTTC

v_gene: TRBV20-1
j_gene: TRBJ2-5
abundance: NA
d_gene: TRBD2
CDR3aa: CSASRTSGSMGETQYF
CDR3nt: TGCAGTGCTAGTAGGACTAGCGGGAGTATGGGAGAGACCCAGTACTTC

v_gene: TRBV3-1/TRBV3-2
j_gene: TRBJ1-2
abundance: NA
d_gene: NA
CDR3aa: CASSQSGAGYTF
CDR3nt: TGTGCCAGCAGCCAATCAGGGGCTGGCTACACCTTC

v_gene: TRBV28
j_gene: TRBJ1-2
abundance: NA
d_gene: TRBD1
CDR3aa: CASKWTGDYYGYTF
CDR3nt: TGTGCCAGCAAGTGGACAGGGGACTACTATGGCTACACCTTC

v_gene: TRBV12-3/TRBV12-4
j_gene: TRBJ1-2
abundance: once
d_gene: NA
CDR3aa: CASSLFGAGYTF
CDR3nt: TGTGCCAGCAGTTTATTCGGAGCCGGCTACACCTTC

v_gene: TRBV7-2
j_gene: TRBJ1-3
abundance: NA
d_gene: NA
CDR3aa: CASSPQGAGGNTIYF
CDR3nt: TGTGCCAGCAGCCCACAGGGAGCTGGTGGAAACACCATATATTTT

v_gene: TRBV2
j_gene: TRBJ2-5
abundance: once
d_gene: NA
CDR3aa: CASSGQIETQYF
CDR3nt: TGTGCCAGCAGTGGGCAGATAGAGACCCAGTACTTC

v_gene: TRBV2
j_gene: TRBJ2-2
abundance: NA
d_gene: NA
CDR3aa: CASRLGLASGELFF
CDR3nt: TGTGCCAGCAGGCTGGGACTCGCGAGCGGGGAGCTGTTTTTT

v_gene: TRBV19
j_gene: TRBJ2-1
abundance: NA
d_gene: NA
CDR3aa: CASSIAGGAYNEQFF
CDR3nt: TGTGCCAGTAGTATTGCCGGAGGGGCCTACAATGAGCAGTTCTTC

v_gene: TRBV9
j_gene: TRBJ1-2
abundance: once
d_gene: NA
CDR3aa: CASGGRGWNYGYTF
CDR3nt: TGTGCCAGCGGCGGAAGGGGATGGAACTATGGCTACACCTTC

v_gene: TRBV6-5
j_gene: TRBJ2-5
abundance: few
d_gene: TRBD1
CDR3aa: CASSSGQGTQYF
CDR3nt: TGTGCCAGCAGCTCGGGACAGGGGACCCAGTACTTC

v_gene: TRBV5-4
j_gene: TRBJ2-7
abundance: NA
d_gene: TRBD1
CDR3aa: CASSLAPGGGIAYEQYF
CDR3nt: TGTGCCAGCAGCTTGGCCCCAGGGGGCGGAATAGCCTACGAGCAGTACTTC

v_gene: TRBV5-4
j_gene: TRBJ1-1
abundance: once
d_gene: NA
CDR3aa: CASSLDAGMNTEAFF
CDR3nt: TGTGCCAGCAGCTTGGATGCGGGCATGAACACTGAAGCTTTCTTT

v_gene: TRBV9
j_gene: TRBJ1-4
abundance: NA
d_gene: NA
CDR3aa: CASSRGQGSNEKLFF
CDR3nt: TGTGCCAGCAGCCGAGGCCAGGGATCTAATGAAAAACTGTTTTTT

v_gene: TRBV30
j_gene: TRBJ1-3
abundance: NA
d_gene: TRBD1
CDR3aa: CAWTPGQGFGNTIYF
CDR3nt: TGTGCCTGGACCCCGGGACAGGGATTCGGAAACACCATATATTTT

v_gene: TRBV14
j_gene: TRBJ2-2
abundance: NA
d_gene: NA
CDR3aa: CASSQEQALNTGELFF
CDR3nt: TGTGCCAGCAGCCAAGAGCAGGCCCTGAACACCGGGGAGCTGTTTTTT

v_gene: TRBV7-3
j_gene: TRBJ2-3
abundance: NA
d_gene: NA
CDR3aa: CASSLQGTDTQYF
CDR3nt: TGTGCCAGCAGCTTACAGGGCACAGATACGCAGTATTTT

v_gene: TRBV19
j_gene: TRBJ1-1
abundance: NA
d_gene: NA
CDR3aa: CASSNTGGTEAFF
CDR3nt: TGTGCCAGTAGTAATACGGGGGGCACTGAAGCTTTCTTT

v_gene: TRBV7-9
j_gene: TRBJ1-4
abundance: NA
d_gene: NA
CDR3aa: CASSSRDFMNEKLFF
CDR3nt: TGTGCCAGCAGCTCCCGGGATTTTATGAATGAAAAACTGTTTTTT

v_gene: TRBV6-5
j_gene: TRBJ1-2
abundance: NA
d_gene: NA
CDR3aa: CASRTAGYTF
CDR3nt: TGTGCCAGCCGAACAGCCGGCTACACCTTC

v_gene: TRBV7-9
j_gene: TRBJ2-1
abundance: NA
d_gene: NA
CDR3aa: CASSLLANEQFF
CDR3nt: TGTGCCAGCAGCCTACTAGCAAATGAGCAGTTCTTC

v_gene: TRBV27
j_gene: TRBJ2-5
abundance: NA
d_gene: NA
CDR3aa: CASSLVMGLAGEQETQYF
CDR3nt: NA

v_gene: TRBV7-2
j_gene: TRBJ2-2
abundance: NA
d_gene: NA
CDR3aa: CASSSTSFSAGELFF
CDR3nt: TGTGCCAGCAGTTCGACCAGTTTTAGCGCCGGGGAGCTGTTTTTT

v_gene: TRBV5-4
j_gene: TRBJ2-1
abundance: NA
d_gene: NA
CDR3aa: CASTPNPGASSYNEQFF
CDR3nt: TGTGCCAGCACTCCCAACCCGGGAGCCAGCTCCTACAATGAGCAGTTCTTC

v_gene: TRBV9
j_gene: TRBJ2-1
abundance: NA
d_gene: TRBD2
CDR3aa: CASSVDSSGYNEQFF
CDR3nt: TGTGCCAGCAGCGTAGATTCTAGCGGCTACAATGAGCAGTTCTTC

v_gene: TRBV27
j_gene: TRBJ1-2
abundance: NA
d_gene: NA
CDR3aa: CASSLSGVTGYTF
CDR3nt: TGTGCCAGCAGTTTATCAGGGGTCACTGGCTACACCTTC

v_gene: TRBV29-1
j_gene: TRBJ2-2
abundance: NA
d_gene: TRBD2
CDR3aa: CSVTPGLAGANTGELFF
CDR3nt: TGCAGCGTTACTCCGGGACTAGCGGGAGCAAACACCGGGGAGCTGTTTTTT

v_gene: TRBV5-1
j_gene: TRBJ2-5
abundance: NA
d_gene: NA
CDR3aa: CASSTGGGEQETQYF
CDR3nt: TGCGCCAGCAGCACGGGGGGCGGGGAGCAAGAGACCCAGTACTTC

v_gene: TRBV7-8
j_gene: TRBJ1-1
abundance: NA
d_gene: NA
CDR3aa: CASSPPGITEAFF
CDR3nt: TGTGCCAGCAGCCCTCCAGGGATTACTGAAGCTTTCTTT

v_gene: TRBV5-1
j_gene: TRBJ2-6
abundance: few
d_gene: NA
CDR3aa: CASSLDGGKGANVLTF
CDR3nt: TGCGCCAGCAGCTTGGATGGGGGCAAGGGGGCCAACGTCCTGACTTTC